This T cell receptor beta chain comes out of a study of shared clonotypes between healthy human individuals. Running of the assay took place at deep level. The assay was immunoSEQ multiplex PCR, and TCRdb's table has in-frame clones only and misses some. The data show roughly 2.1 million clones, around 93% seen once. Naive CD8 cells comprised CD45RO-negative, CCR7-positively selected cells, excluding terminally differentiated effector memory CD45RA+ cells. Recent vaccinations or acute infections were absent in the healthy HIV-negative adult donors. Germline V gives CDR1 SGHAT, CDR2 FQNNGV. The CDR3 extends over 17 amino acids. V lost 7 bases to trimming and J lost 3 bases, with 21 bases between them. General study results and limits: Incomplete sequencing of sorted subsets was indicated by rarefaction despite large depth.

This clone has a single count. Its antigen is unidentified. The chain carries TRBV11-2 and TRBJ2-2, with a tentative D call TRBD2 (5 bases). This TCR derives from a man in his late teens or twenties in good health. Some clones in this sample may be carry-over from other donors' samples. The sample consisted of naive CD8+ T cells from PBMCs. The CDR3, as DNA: TGTGCCAGCAAGACCCTCCGGGATTCCAGATACACCGGGGAGCTGTTTTTT. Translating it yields CASKTLRDSRYTGELFF.